This T cell receptor beta chain is drawn from a study of OX40 agonist ivuxolimab in advanced cancers. About the study: Three patients got partial responses; one had hepatocellular carcinoma and two had cutaneous melanoma.

Produced via immunoSEQ multiplex PCR; TCRdb's table is partial and in-frame only. The repertoire consists of about 82,000 clones, with roughly 90% occurring once and the leading ten covering roughly 2.1%. Individuals having autoimmune disease history or systemic immunosuppression were not enrolled. CDR1 and CDR2 (germline): SGHDN, FVKESK. The CDR3 runs 14 residues. The V end lost 4 bases, the J end lost 2 bases, and 12 bases lay between the germline ends. This clone has only one observation. The starting material was CD4+ or CD8+ T cells sorted from blood, obtained in a trial of the OX40 agonist ivuxolimab. This sequence was found in an adult with an advanced solid tumor such as melanoma, head and neck, liver or kidney cancer. The chain employs TRBV14 and TRBJ2-7, with D tentatively TRBD2 (6 bases). For the CDR3, the DNA is TGTGCCAGCAGCCGTGGGGGGTCGACCTACGAGCAGTACTTC. This codes for CASSRGGSTYEQYF.